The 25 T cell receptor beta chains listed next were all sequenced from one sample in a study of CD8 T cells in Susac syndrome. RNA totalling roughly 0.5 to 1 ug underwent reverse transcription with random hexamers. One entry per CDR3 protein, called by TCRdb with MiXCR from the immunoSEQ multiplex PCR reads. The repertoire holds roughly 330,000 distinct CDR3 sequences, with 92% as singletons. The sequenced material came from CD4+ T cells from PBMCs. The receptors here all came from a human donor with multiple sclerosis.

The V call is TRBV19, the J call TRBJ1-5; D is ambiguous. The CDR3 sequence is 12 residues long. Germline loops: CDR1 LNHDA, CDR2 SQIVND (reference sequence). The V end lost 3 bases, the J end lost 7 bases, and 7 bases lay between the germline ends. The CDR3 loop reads CASSMAYQPQHF. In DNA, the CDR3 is TGTGCCAGTAGTATGGCCTACCAGCCCCAGCATTTT.

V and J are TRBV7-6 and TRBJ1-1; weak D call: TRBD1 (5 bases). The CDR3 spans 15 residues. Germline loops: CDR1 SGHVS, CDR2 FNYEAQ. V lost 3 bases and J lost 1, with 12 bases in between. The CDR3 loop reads CASSFGRGQNTEAFF. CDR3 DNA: TGTGCCAGCAGCTTTGGCCGAGGACAGAACACTGAAGCTTTCTTT.

CDR3 residues: CASRSGGSYGYTF. In DNA form, the CDR3 reads TGTGCCAGCAGGTCAGGGGGATCCTATGGCTACACCTTC. The chain uses TRBV7-2 and TRBJ1-2, with 7 bases fitting TRBD1. Germline CDR1 reads SGHTA; CDR2 reads FQGNSA. The ends lost 6 bases at V and 4 bases at J; junction bases unmatched: 5. The CDR3 runs 13 residues.

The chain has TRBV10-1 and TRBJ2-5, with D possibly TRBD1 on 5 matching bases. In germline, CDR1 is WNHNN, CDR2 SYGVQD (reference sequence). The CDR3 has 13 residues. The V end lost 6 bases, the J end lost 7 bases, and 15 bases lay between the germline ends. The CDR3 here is CASSLQGKGTQYF. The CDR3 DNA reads TGCGCCAGCAGCCTTCAGGGAAAAGGGACCCAGTACTTC.

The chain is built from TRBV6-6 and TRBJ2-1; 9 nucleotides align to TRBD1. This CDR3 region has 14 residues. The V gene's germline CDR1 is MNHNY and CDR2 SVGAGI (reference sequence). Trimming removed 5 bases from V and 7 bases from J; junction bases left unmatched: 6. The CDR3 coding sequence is TGTGCCAGCAGTCTGTACAGGGGGCATAATGAGCAGTTCTTC. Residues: CASSLYRGHNEQFF.

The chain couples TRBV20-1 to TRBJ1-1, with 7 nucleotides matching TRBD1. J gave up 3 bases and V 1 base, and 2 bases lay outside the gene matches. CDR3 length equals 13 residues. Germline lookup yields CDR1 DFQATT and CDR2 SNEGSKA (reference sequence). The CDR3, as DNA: TGCAGTGCTAGAGGCAGGGGGTACACTGAAGCTTTCTTT. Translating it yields CSARGRGYTEAFF.

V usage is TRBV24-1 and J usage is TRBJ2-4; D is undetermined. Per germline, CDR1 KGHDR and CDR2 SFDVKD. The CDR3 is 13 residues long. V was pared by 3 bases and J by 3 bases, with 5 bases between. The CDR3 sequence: CATSDGHKNIQYF. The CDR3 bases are TGTGCCACCAGTGATGGGCACAAAAACATTCAGTACTTC.

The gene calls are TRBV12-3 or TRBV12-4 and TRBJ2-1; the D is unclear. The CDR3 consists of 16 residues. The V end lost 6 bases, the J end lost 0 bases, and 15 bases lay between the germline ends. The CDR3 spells CASRPQAGRSYNEQFF. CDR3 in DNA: TGTGCCAGCAGACCCCAGGCAGGACGCTCCTACAATGAGCAGTTCTTC.

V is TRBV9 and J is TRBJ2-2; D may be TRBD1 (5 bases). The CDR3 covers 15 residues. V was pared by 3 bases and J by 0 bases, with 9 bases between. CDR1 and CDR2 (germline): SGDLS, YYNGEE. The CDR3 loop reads CASSAGPSNTGELFF. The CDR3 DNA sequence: TGTGCCAGCAGCGCAGGGCCCTCGAACACCGGGGAGCTGTTTTTT.

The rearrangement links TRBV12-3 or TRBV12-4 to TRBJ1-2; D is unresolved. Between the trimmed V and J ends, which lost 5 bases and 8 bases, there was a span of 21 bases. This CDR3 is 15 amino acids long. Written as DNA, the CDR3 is TGTGCCAGCAGTCCCCTCCCGGGTGCGGTGGGGGGCTACACCTTC. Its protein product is CASSPLPGAVGGYTF.

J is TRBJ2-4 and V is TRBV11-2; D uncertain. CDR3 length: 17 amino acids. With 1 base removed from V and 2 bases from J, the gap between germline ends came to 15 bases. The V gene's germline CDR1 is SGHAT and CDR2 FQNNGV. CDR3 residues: CASSLVQYRNPKNIQYF. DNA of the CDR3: TGTGCCAGCAGCTTAGTACAGTATCGAAATCCCAAAAACATTCAGTACTTC.

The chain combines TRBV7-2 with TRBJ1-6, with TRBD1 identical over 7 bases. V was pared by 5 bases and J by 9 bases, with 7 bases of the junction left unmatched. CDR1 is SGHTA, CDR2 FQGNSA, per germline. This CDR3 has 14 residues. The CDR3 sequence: CASSLDRVVSPLHF. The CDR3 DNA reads TGTGCCAGCAGCCTCGACAGGGTTGTTTCACCCCTCCACTTT.

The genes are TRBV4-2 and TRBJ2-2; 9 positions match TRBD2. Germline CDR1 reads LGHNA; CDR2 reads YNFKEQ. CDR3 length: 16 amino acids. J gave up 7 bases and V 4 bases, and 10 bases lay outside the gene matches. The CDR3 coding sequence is TGTGCCAGCAGCCGTACGCCGGGACTAGCTTACGGGGAGCTGTTTTTT. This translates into CASSRTPGLAYGELFF.

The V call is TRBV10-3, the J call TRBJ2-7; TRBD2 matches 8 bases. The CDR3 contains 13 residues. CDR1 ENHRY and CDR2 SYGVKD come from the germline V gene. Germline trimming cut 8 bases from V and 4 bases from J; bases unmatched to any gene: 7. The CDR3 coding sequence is TGTGCCATCCGAGCGGGAGCTTCGTACGAGCAGTACTTC. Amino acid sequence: CAIRAGASYEQYF.

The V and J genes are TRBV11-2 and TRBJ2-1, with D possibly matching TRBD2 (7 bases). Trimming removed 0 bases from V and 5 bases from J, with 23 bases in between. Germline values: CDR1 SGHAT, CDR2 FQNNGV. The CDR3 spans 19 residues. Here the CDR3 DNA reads TGTGCCAGCAGCTTAGAAGGGGGGGCTACCGACCCGTGGGACAATGAGCAGTTCTTC. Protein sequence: CASSLEGGATDPWDNEQFF.

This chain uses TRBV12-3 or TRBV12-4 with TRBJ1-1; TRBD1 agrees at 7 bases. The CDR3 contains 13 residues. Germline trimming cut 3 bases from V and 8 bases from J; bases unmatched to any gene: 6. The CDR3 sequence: CASSFRRDSEAFF. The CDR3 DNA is TGTGCCAGCAGTTTCAGAAGGGACAGCGAAGCTTTCTTT.

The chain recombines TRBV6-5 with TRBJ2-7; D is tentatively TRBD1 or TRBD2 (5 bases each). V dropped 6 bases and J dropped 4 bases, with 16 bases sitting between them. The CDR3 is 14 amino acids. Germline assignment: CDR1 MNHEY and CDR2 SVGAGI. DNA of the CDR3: TGTGCCAGCAGGAGGGACCCCTCGGTATACGAGCAGTACTTC. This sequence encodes CASRRDPSVYEQYF.

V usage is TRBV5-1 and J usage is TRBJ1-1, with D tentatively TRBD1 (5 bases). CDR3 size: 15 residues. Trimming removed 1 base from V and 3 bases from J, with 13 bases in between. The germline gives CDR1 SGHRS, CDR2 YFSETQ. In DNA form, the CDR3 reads TGCGCCAGCAGCTTGCTGGCACGGGGGGACACTGAAGCTTTCTTT. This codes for CASSLLARGDTEAFF.

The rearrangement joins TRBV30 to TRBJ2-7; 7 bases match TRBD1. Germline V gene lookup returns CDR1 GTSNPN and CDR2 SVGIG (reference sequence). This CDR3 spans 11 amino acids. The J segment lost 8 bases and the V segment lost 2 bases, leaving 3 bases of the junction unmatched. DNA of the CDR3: TGTGCCTGGAGTCAGGGGGTGCAGCAGTACTTC. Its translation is CAWSQGVQQYF.

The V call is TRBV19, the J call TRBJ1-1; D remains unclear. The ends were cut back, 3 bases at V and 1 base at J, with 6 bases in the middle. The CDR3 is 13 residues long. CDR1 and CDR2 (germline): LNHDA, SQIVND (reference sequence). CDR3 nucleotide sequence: TGTGCCAGTAGTATGGACCCGAACACTGAAGCTTTCTTT. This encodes CASSMDPNTEAFF.

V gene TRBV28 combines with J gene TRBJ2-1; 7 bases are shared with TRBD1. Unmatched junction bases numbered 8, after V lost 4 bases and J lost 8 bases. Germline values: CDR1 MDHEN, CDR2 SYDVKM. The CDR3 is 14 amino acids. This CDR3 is CASSSGGPDDEQFF. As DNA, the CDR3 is TGTGCCAGCAGTTCAGGGGGACCGGACGATGAGCAGTTCTTC.

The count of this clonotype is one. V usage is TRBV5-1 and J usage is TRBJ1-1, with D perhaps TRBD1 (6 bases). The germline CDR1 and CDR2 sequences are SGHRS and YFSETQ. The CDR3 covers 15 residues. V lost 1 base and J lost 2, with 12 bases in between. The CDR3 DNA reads TGCGCCAGCAGCTTGTATACAGGGTCTAACACTGAAGCTTTCTTT. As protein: CASSLYTGSNTEAFF.

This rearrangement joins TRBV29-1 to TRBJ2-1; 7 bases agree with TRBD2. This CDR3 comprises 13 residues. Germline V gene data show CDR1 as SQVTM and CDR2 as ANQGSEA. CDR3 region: CSTTSRSYNEQFF. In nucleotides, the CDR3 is TGCAGTACGACTAGCAGGTCCTACAATGAGCAGTTCTTC.

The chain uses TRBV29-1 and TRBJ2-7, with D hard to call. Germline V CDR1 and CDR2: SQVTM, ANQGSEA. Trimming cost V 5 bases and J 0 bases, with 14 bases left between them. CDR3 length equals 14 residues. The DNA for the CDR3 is TGCAGCGTTATAAAACATTTCGACTCCTACGAGCAGTACTTC. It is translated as CSVIKHFDSYEQYF.

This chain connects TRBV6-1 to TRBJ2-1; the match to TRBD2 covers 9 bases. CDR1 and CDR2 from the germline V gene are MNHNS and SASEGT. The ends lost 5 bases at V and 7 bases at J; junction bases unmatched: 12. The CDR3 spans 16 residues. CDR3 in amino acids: CASSPLGSGSRNEQFF. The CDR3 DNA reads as TGTGCCAGCAGTCCCCTTGGTAGCGGGAGTAGAAATGAGCAGTTCTTC.